Following are 30 T cell receptor beta chains from one sample sequenced in a study of T-cell reconstitution after alpha-beta-depleted transplantation in children. Molecular barcoding with unique molecular identifiers was used for the TCRbeta library. MiXCR, applied by TCRdb to the PCR reads, yields one record per CDR3 protein. The sample includes more than 15,000 distinct CDR3 sequences, roughly 12% of them seen just once. This specimen was PBMCs, mostly from graft donor cells, taken 180 days after TCRalphabeta/CD19-depleted stem cell transplant. All receptors derive from a boy in the first two years of life who had a stem cell transplant for Wiskott-Aldrich syndrome, so the T cells may come from the graft donor.

This clonotype was detected ten times or more. The chain has TRBV5-4 and TRBJ2-7; 9 nucleotides agree with TRBD2. CDR1 is SGHNT and CDR2 is YYREEE in the germline V gene (reference sequence). V gave up 4 bases and J gave up 4 bases; unmatched junction bases: 12. This CDR3 comprises 16 residues. In DNA, the CDR3 is TGTGCCAGCAGCAAAACATCGGGGACTAGCCCTTACGAGCAGTACTTC. Amino acid sequence: CASSKTSGTSPYEQYF.

The rearrangement uses TRBV11-2 and TRBJ2-7, with 9 bases lining up with TRBD1. V shed 4 bases, J shed 0 bases, and the junction held 7 bases outside the gene matches. The CDR3 spans 16 residues. Germline V gene lookup returns CDR1 SGHAT and CDR2 FQNNGV. The CDR3 sequence: CASSSKPTGGSYEQYF. CDR3 DNA: TGTGCCAGCAGCTCGAAACCGACAGGGGGCTCCTACGAGCAGTACTTC.

This clonotype was seen repeatedly, ten times or more. This chain links TRBV28 with TRBJ2-7; no clear D gene. V was trimmed by 4 bases and J by 0 bases, leaving 13 bases between them. Germline values: CDR1 MDHEN, CDR2 SYDVKM. The CDR3 covers 15 residues. This chain's CDR3 is CASSSLQWGSYEQYF. CDR3 DNA: TGTGCCAGCAGTTCCCTGCAGTGGGGCTCCTACGAGCAGTACTTC.

This clonotype has ten or more counts. The CDR3 loop is CASSQDRRNEQFF. The CDR3, as DNA: TGTGCCAGCAGCCAAGATCGTCGGAATGAGCAGTTCTTC. The chain links TRBV3-1 to TRBJ2-1; no reliable D call. This CDR3 has 13 amino acids. V dropped 0 bases and J dropped 7 bases, with 7 bases sitting between them. The V gene's germline CDR1 is LGHDT and CDR2 YNNKEL (reference sequence).

This clonotype was seen a few times. The chain recombines TRBV20-1 with TRBJ2-1, with TRBD2 matching 13 bases. Germline lookup yields CDR1 DFQATT and CDR2 SNEGSKA (reference sequence). The CDR3 is 15 residues long. V trimming: 1 base; J trimming: 8 bases; junction bases outside the gene matches: 5. The CDR3, as DNA: TGCAGTGCTAGAGGGACTAGCGGGAGCCAAGATGAGCAGTTCTTC. It yields the protein CSARGTSGSQDEQFF.

This clonotype was seen many times. This sequence joins TRBV3-1 and TRBJ2-3, with D unclear. CDR1 is LGHDT, CDR2 YNNKEL, per germline (reference sequence). This CDR3 is 12 amino acids long. V was shortened by 4 bases and J by 0 bases, with 2 bases between the two germline ends. CDR3 sequence reads: CASSPSTDTQYF. In DNA form, the CDR3 reads TGTGCCAGCAGCCCGAGCACAGATACGCAGTATTTT.

This clonotype was seen more than once but under ten times. The V gene is TRBV5-1, the J gene TRBJ2-1; 7 nucleotides line up with TRBD2. Germline loops: CDR1 SGHRS, CDR2 YFSETQ. CDR3 length: 16 residues. V lost 6 bases and J lost 0; bases outside the gene matches: 9. As DNA, the CDR3 is TGCGCCAGCAACCCGGGAGGCGGAAACTCCTACAATGAGCAGTTCTTC. Protein sequence: CASNPGGGNSYNEQFF. Full variable domain (rest looked up from reference TRBV5-1 and TRBJ2-1): KAGVTQTPRYLIKTRGQQVTLSCSPISGHRSVSWYQQTPGQGLQFLFEYFSETQRNKGNFPGRFSGRQFSNSRSEMNVSTLELGDSALYLCASNPGGGNSYNEQFFGPGTRLTVL.

The chain joins TRBV27 to TRBJ2-1; D may be TRBD1 (5 bases). The V gene's germline CDR1 is MNHEY and CDR2 SMNVEV (reference sequence). The length of the CDR3 is 16 residues. V was shortened by 0 bases and J by 1 base, with 10 bases between the two germline ends. The CDR3 DNA follows: TGTGCCAGCAGTTTATCGAGGACAATGTCCTACAATGAGCAGTTCTTC. The encoded protein is CASSLSRTMSYNEQFF.

In its sample, this clonotype was seen many times. V is TRBV9 and J is TRBJ1-3; tentative D call: TRBD1 (6 bases). The CDR3 covers 16 residues. Germline V gene lookup returns CDR1 SGDLS and CDR2 YYNGEE. Trimming cost V 4 bases and J 0 bases, with 14 bases left between them. CDR3 sequence (DNA): TGTGCCAGCAGCCCACAGGGCGGGACCTCTGGAAACACCATATATTTT. Protein sequence: CASSPQGGTSGNTIYF.

This clonotype was picked up many times. This rearrangement joins TRBV20-1 to TRBJ2-5; TRBD2 might be the D (6 bases). The germline V gene encodes CDR1 DFQATT and CDR2 SNEGSKA (reference sequence). CDR3 length: 14 residues. Trimming cost V 6 bases and J 2 bases, with 16 bases left between them. The CDR3 loop is CSAVTGTLQETQYF. The CDR3 region has the DNA TGCAGTGCAGTGACCGGGACTCTACAAGAGACCCAGTACTTC.

This clonotype was detected a few times. At one end, the junction sequence differs from germline, possibly due to a read error. The rearrangement uses TRBV19 and TRBJ2-6; possibly TRBD1 for D (5 bases). The CDR3 loop spans 17 amino acids. CDR1 and CDR2 (germline): LNHDA, SQIVND (reference sequence). The chain's CDR3 is CASSIFDPFSGANGLTF. In DNA, the CDR3 is TGTGCCAGTAGTATTTTCGACCCGTTCTCTGGGGCCAACGGCCTGACTTTC.

The chain is built from TRBV3-1 and TRBJ2-6; unclear D gene. The CDR3 is made up of 18 amino acids. The germline gives CDR1 LGHDT, CDR2 YNNKEL (reference sequence). Trimming left V 2 bases short and J 2 bases short, with 16 bases between. CDR3 sequence (DNA): TGTGCCAGCAGCCAACTATTCTACGGTTTTACTGGGGCCAACGTCCTGACTTTC. It yields the protein CASSQLFYGFTGANVLTF.

DNA for the CDR3: TGTGCCAGCAGTGAAGGGCTAGTTGACGAGACCCAGTACTTC. It translates to CASSEGLVDETQYF. The J gene is TRBJ2-5, the V gene TRBV7-9, with no clear D. From germline, CDR1 is SEHNR and CDR2 FQNEAQ (reference sequence). The CDR3 extends over 14 amino acids. Deletions cut 6 bases from V and 5 bases from J, with 16 bases between.

This clonotype was detected many times. The rearrangement links TRBV7-8 to TRBJ1-2; 7 bases are shared with TRBD1. CDR3 size: 16 residues. CDR1 is SGHVS, CDR2 FQNEAQ, per germline. V shed 2 bases, J shed 0 bases, and the junction held 6 bases outside the gene matches. CDR3 in amino acids: CASSLILQGANYGYTF. The CDR3, as DNA: TGTGCCAGCAGCTTAATTCTGCAGGGGGCTAACTATGGCTACACCTTC.

This clonotype showed up just a few times. V is TRBV20-1 and J is TRBJ2-7; a weak D match, TRBD2 (6 bases). Germline CDR1 is DFQATT and CDR2 is SNEGSKA (reference sequence). CDR3 length: 14 amino acids. V lost 6 bases and J 0 bases, leaving 15 bases between the germline ends. CDR3 DNA sequence: TGCAGTGCCTTTCATAGCGGTAGCTCCTACGAGCAGTACTTC. Translating it yields CSAFHSGSSYEQYF.

The sample holds many counts of this clonotype. The rearrangement joins TRBV6-5 to TRBJ2-7; TRBD1 agrees at 7 bases. The CDR3 length is 13 residues. CDR1 and CDR2 from the germline V gene are MNHEY and SVGAGI. J lost 3 bases, V lost 1 base, and 0 bases had no gene match. The CDR3 DNA reads as TGTGCCAGCAGTTACTACAGGGGCTACGAGCAGTACTTC. Translated, it gives CASSYYRGYEQYF.

This clonotype was recorded many times. The chain couples TRBV28 to TRBJ1-5; D gene ambiguous. CDR3 length: 14 residues. CDR1 MDHEN and CDR2 SYDVKM come from the germline V gene. Trimming shortened V by 1 base and J by 3 bases, and 7 bases separated the two germline ends. This CDR3 is CASSLSVVNQPQHF. DNA for the CDR3: TGTGCCAGCAGTTTATCAGTCGTCAATCAGCCCCAGCATTTT.

The chain links TRBV25-1 to TRBJ1-1; possibly TRBD1 for D (6 bases). The CDR3 spans 11 residues. CDR1 MGHDK and CDR2 SYGVNS come from the germline V gene. The CDR3 coding sequence is TGTGCGGGACATAGTGACACTGAAGCTTTCTTT. This sequence encodes CAGHSDTEAFF.

This clonotype came up many times. The chain is built from TRBV7-2 and TRBJ2-7; unclear D gene. Trimming took 1 base from V and 0 from J, leaving 10 bases between them. Germline CDR1 is SGHTA and CDR2 is FQGNSA. The CDR3 consists of 15 residues. The CDR3 is CASSLEELPSYEQYF. The CDR3 DNA reads TGTGCCAGCAGCTTAGAGGAGCTACCCTCCTACGAGCAGTACTTC.

This clonotype was picked up a small number of times. The CDR3 region is CSARASGTGGNQPQHF. The CDR3 nucleotides read TGCAGTGCTAGAGCCTCAGGGACAGGGGGCAATCAGCCCCAGCATTTT. The chain joins TRBV20-1 to TRBJ1-5; 10 bases align to TRBD1. CDR1 and CDR2 from the germline V gene are DFQATT and SNEGSKA (reference sequence). Trimming took 1 base from V and 2 from J; bases not matched to a gene: 5. This CDR3 spans 16 amino acids.

At least ten counts were recorded for this clonotype. This chain links TRBV5-1 with TRBJ2-2; unclear D gene. The ends were cut back, 0 bases at V and 6 bases at J, with 6 bases in the middle. The CDR3 is 13 amino acids. The V gene's germline CDR1 is SGHRS and CDR2 YFSETQ. This CDR3 is CASSLVGPGELFF. Here the CDR3 DNA reads TGCGCCAGCAGCTTGGTTGGTCCCGGGGAGCTGTTTTTT.

The chain carries TRBV18 and TRBJ2-5; 11 bases line up with TRBD2. V lost 0 bases to trimming and J lost 1 base; unmatched junction nucleotides: 7. The germline V gene encodes CDR1 KGHSH and CDR2 LQKENI. This CDR3 has 18 amino acids. This chain's CDR3 is CASSPPPGTSGLQETQYF. CDR3 nucleotide sequence: TGTGCCAGCTCACCACCGCCCGGGACTAGCGGACTCCAAGAGACCCAGTACTTC. Supplemented by reference TRBV18 and TRBJ2-5, the full variable domain reads NAGVMQNPRHLVRRRGQEARLRCSPMKGHSHVYWYRQLPEEGLKFMVYLQKENIIDESGMPKERFSAEFPKEGPSILRIQQVVRGDSAAYFCASSPPPGTSGLQETQYFGPGTRLLVL.

This clonotype was picked up many times. CDR3 sequence (DNA): TGTGCCAGCATCACTCGCAAGGGGGCACCCTACGAGCAGTACTTC. This sequence encodes CASITRKGAPYEQYF. The rearrangement joins TRBV6-5 to TRBJ2-7; the match to TRBD1 covers 7 bases. There are 15 residues in the CDR3. Losses at the gene ends were 7 bases for V and 2 bases for J; bases not matched to a gene: 11. Per the germline V gene, CDR1 is MNHEY and CDR2 is SVGAGI.

By share of the sample, this clonotype is medium-sized. The genes are TRBV6-2 or TRBV6-3 and TRBJ1-1; D gene unclear. The CDR3 extends over 14 amino acids. Germline V gene data show CDR1 as MNHEY and CDR2 as SVGEGT. V dropped 7 bases and J dropped 6 bases, with 18 bases sitting between them. For the CDR3, the DNA is TGTGCCAGCAAAGCGCGGTGGGCAGACGCTGAAGCTTTCTTT. Translated, it gives CASKARWADAEAFF.

This clonotype has at least ten counts. The chain employs TRBV7-8 and TRBJ2-7; D is unclear. Trimming cost V 4 bases and J 0 bases, with 7 bases left between them. The CDR3 has 13 residues. Germline V gives CDR1 SGHVS, CDR2 FQNEAQ. CDR3 in amino acids: CASSSTLSYEQYF. DNA for the CDR3: TGTGCCAGCAGCTCCACACTCTCCTACGAGCAGTACTTC.

This clonotype showed up many times. The rearrangement links TRBV24-1 to TRBJ2-6, with unresolved D. The CDR3 is 15 amino acids. From germline, CDR1 is KGHDR and CDR2 SFDVKD. Trimming left V 3 bases short and J 0 bases short, with 5 bases between. CDR3 residues: CATSDPRSGANVLTF. The CDR3 DNA reads as TGTGCCACCAGTGATCCTCGCTCTGGGGCCAACGTCCTGACTTTC.

This clonotype was counted a few times. The chain combines TRBV2 with TRBJ2-7; D uncertain. V lost 6 bases and J lost 7, with 10 bases in between. Germline lookup yields CDR1 SNHLY and CDR2 FYNNEI. The CDR3 spans 11 residues. The CDR3 DNA is TGTGCCAGCAGCGGTCTGGGGGAGCAGTACTTC. Translating it yields CASSGLGEQYF.

This clonotype was observed many times. The chain recombines TRBV5-1 with TRBJ1-1; 7 bases are a match to TRBD1. This CDR3 spans 14 amino acids. V was clipped by 4 bases and J by 5 bases; unmatched bases: 8. Germline CDR1 and CDR2: SGHRS and YFSETQ. The CDR3 spells CASSNQGGETEAFF. Here the CDR3 DNA reads TGCGCCAGCAGCAATCAGGGGGGGGAGACTGAAGCTTTCTTT.

In this sample, this clonotype turned up many times. This chain joins TRBV5-1 and TRBJ2-3, with 11 bases identical to TRBD1. Germline V gives CDR1 SGHRS, CDR2 YFSETQ. The CDR3 has 17 residues. Trimming cost V 0 bases and J 4 bases; bases outside gene matches: 7. Here the CDR3 reads CASSLGSGQGAADTQYF. The CDR3 DNA reads as TGCGCCAGCAGCTTGGGGTCCGGACAGGGGGCCGCAGATACGCAGTATTTT. Full variable domain (rest looked up from reference TRBV5-1 and TRBJ2-3): KAGVTQTPRYLIKTRGQQVTLSCSPISGHRSVSWYQQTPGQGLQFLFEYFSETQRNKGNFPGRFSGRQFSNSRSEMNVSTLELGDSALYLCASSLGSGQGAADTQYFGPGTRLTVL.

The sample holds many counts of this clonotype. The CDR3 DNA sequence: TGTGCCAGCAGCTTATTCCGGATGTCGGCCTACGAGCAGTACTTC. This translates into CASSLFRMSAYEQYF. The chain combines TRBV11-2 with TRBJ2-7; D is unclear. Trimming left V 2 bases short and J 2 bases short, with 13 bases between. The CDR3 has 15 residues. Germline values: CDR1 SGHAT, CDR2 FQNNGV. The entire variable domain, with the rest obtained from reference TRBV11-2 and TRBJ2-7, is as follows: EAGVAQSPRYKIIEKRQSVAFWCNPISGHATLYWYQQILGQGPKLLIQFQNNGVVDDSQLPKDRFSAERLKGVDSTLKIQPAKLEDSAVYLCASSLFRMSAYEQYFGPGTRLTVT.